Below, 18 T cell receptor beta chains from the same sample are listed, as sequenced in a study of shared clonotypes between healthy human individuals. The assay was immunoSEQ multiplex PCR, and TCRdb's table has in-frame clones only and misses some. Of about 1 million clones listed, roughly 80% were seen once; the top ten hold roughly 1.4%. The sequenced sample was memory CD4+ T cells sorted from blood. Specified subset: CD45RA-negative fraction. These receptors were collected from a man between 18 and 29 years old in good health.

V usage is TRBV9 and J usage is TRBJ1-4; TRBD1 matches at 7 bases. The CDR3 runs to 15 residues. V shed 3 bases and J 7 bases; nucleotides not matched to a gene: 9. Per germline, CDR1 SGDLS and CDR2 YYNGEE. The CDR3 protein is CASSAEGAGVEKLFF. The CDR3 DNA sequence: TGTGCCAGCAGCGCCGAGGGGGCGGGGGTTGAAAAACTGTTTTTT.

In its sample, this clone was seen once. J is TRBJ1-2 and V is TRBV27; 8 bases are shared with TRBD1. Germline CDR1 and CDR2: MNHEY and SMNVEV (reference sequence). The CDR3 is 16 residues long. With 6 bases clipped from V and 1 base from J, the junction kept 10 bases outside the gene matches. CDR3: CASSSMQGAYNYGYTF. The DNA for the CDR3 is TGTGCCAGCAGCTCAATGCAGGGGGCCTATAACTATGGCTACACCTTC.

The chain recombines TRBV5-1 with TRBJ2-3; possible D gene TRBD2, 6 bases. Trimming left V 3 bases short and J 0 bases short, with 14 bases between. CDR3 length: 16 residues. Germline V lookup: CDR1 SGHRS, CDR2 YFSETQ. CDR3 bases: TGCGCCAGCAGCTCGGGGCTAGCGATCAGCACAGATACGCAGTATTTT. It codes for CASSSGLAISTDTQYF.

The V call is TRBV6-1, the J call TRBJ2-5; D is possibly TRBD1 (6 bases). The CDR3 runs 12 residues. Germline CDR1 MNHNS, CDR2 SASEGT. The V gene lost 2 bases and the J gene lost 9 bases, with 10 bases spanning the gap. Here the CDR3 reads CASSELWGPQYF. The CDR3 DNA sequence: TGTGCCAGCAGTGAACTGTGGGGGCCCCAGTACTTC.

The genes are TRBV30 and TRBJ1-2; no clear D. This CDR3 is built from 13 residues. Germline V gene data show CDR1 as GTSNPN and CDR2 as SVGIG (reference sequence). Between the trimmed V and J ends, which lost 0 bases and 6 bases, there was a span of 11 bases. The CDR3 here is CAWSVARLNGYTF. The CDR3 nucleotides are TGTGCCTGGAGTGTTGCCAGGCTTAATGGCTACACCTTC.

This clone was seen a single time. The chain employs TRBV27 and TRBJ2-7; 8 bases fit TRBD1. The germline V gene encodes CDR1 MNHEY and CDR2 SMNVEV (reference sequence). V was pared by 2 bases and J by 2 bases, with 14 bases of the junction left unmatched. The CDR3 is 18 residues long. The CDR3 coding sequence is TGTGCCAGCAGTTTAAAAATCGAACGGACAGGGCGCCCCTACGAGCAGTACTTC. This sequence encodes CASSLKIERTGRPYEQYF.

The chain joins TRBV5-8 to TRBJ2-7; 8 nucleotides line up with TRBD2. The germline V gene has CDR1 SGHTS and CDR2 YDEGEE. This CDR3 contains 14 residues. J gave up 4 bases and V 1 base, and 4 bases lay outside the gene matches. The CDR3 DNA sequence: TGTGCCAGCAGCTTGTTTCGGGAGGGTTACGAGCAGTACTTC. Its protein is CASSLFREGYEQYF.

The V and J genes are TRBV23-1 and TRBJ2-2, with D unresolved. TRBV23-1 belongs to the ORF category, with a function that is uncertain. The CDR3 runs to 17 residues. The ends were cut back, 2 bases at V and 2 bases at J, with 15 bases in the middle. CDR3 sequence: CASSQASPSENTGELFF. The DNA of the CDR3 is TGCGCCAGCAGTCAAGCCAGCCCTTCTGAAAACACCGGGGAGCTGTTTTTT.

This clone was observed a handful of times. This chain links TRBV9 with TRBJ2-7, with D possibly being TRBD1 (6 bases). The V end was cut by 3 bases, the J end by 0 bases, with 13 bases between. CDR1 SGDLS and CDR2 YYNGEE come from the germline V gene. This CDR3 is built from 15 residues. CDR3 in amino acids: CASSAGQSNSYEQYF. Here the CDR3 DNA reads TGTGCCAGCAGCGCCGGACAGTCGAACTCCTACGAGCAGTACTTC.

The V call is TRBV28, the J call TRBJ2-7, with D perhaps assigned TRBD1 or TRBD2 (5 bases each). The ends were cut back, 3 bases at V and 0 bases at J, with 15 bases in the middle. CDR1 MDHEN and CDR2 SYDVKM come from the germline V gene. There are 16 residues in the CDR3. CDR3 loop: CASSFLSKGSSYEQYF. CDR3 nucleotides: TGTGCCAGCAGTTTTCTCTCTAAGGGGAGCTCCTACGAGCAGTACTTC.

The rearrangement uses TRBV7-2 and TRBJ2-1, with unresolved D. V lost 5 bases, J lost 4 bases, and 21 bases lay in between. This CDR3 has 17 residues. CDR1 is SGHTA, CDR2 FQGNSA, per germline. CDR3 protein: CASSPLLGQAGYNEQFF. Here the CDR3 DNA reads TGTGCCAGCAGCCCCCTCCTAGGGCAGGCCGGTTACAATGAGCAGTTCTTC.

This clone was seen more than once but under ten times. The CDR3 DNA is TGTGCCAGCAGCCAATCAGCGGCCCACAATGAGCAGTTCTTC. Residues: CASSQSAAHNEQFF. This chain links TRBV16 with TRBJ2-1, with D possibly being TRBD2 (5 bases). The V gene's germline CDR1 is KGHSY and CDR2 FQNENV. Trimming took off 0 bases at V and 5 bases at J, with 8 bases between the two ends. This CDR3 has 14 residues.

The chain uses TRBV6-6 and TRBJ2-7; 14 bases are a match to TRBD2. CDR1 MNHNY and CDR2 SVGAGI come from the germline V gene (reference sequence). The CDR3 is 15 amino acids. V trimming: 6 bases; J trimming: 4 bases; junction bases outside the gene matches: 5. The CDR3, as DNA: TGTGCCAGCAGACCCGGGACTAGCGGGAGATACGAGCAGTACTTC. Translated: CASRPGTSGRYEQYF.

The rearrangement joins TRBV2 to TRBJ2-4; 11 nucleotides line up with TRBD1. After removal of 6 bases from V and 7 bases from J, the junction contained 2 bases not matched to a gene. This CDR3 region has 13 residues. Germline lookup yields CDR1 SNHLY and CDR2 FYNNEI. CDR3 coding DNA: TGTGCCAGCAGCCGGGACAGGGGGAACATTCAGTACTTC. This gives the protein CASSRDRGNIQYF.

The gene calls are TRBV2 and TRBJ1-5, with 7 positions matching TRBD1. CDR1 SNHLY and CDR2 FYNNEI come from the germline V gene. The CDR3 has 14 residues. The V segment lost 6 bases and the J segment 3 bases; nucleotides outside the gene matches: 5. The CDR3 DNA reads TGTGCCAGCAGGCGGGACAGCCCCAATCAGCCCCAGCATTTT. Its protein product is CASRRDSPNQPQHF. The full variable domain, completed using reference TRBV2 and TRBJ1-5, is EPEVTQTPSHQVTQMGQEVILRCVPISNHLYFYWYRQILGQKVEFLVSFYNNEISEKSEIFDDQFSVERPDGSNFTLKIRSTKLEDSAMYFCASRRDSPNQPQHFGDGTRLSIL.

This clone has more than one count but fewer than ten. The gene calls are TRBV6-6 and TRBJ2-7; 7 nucleotides match TRBD2. From germline, CDR1 is MNHNY and CDR2 SVGAGI (reference sequence). J lost 3 bases, V lost 8 bases, and 7 bases had no gene match. This CDR3 region has 13 residues. The CDR3 reads CASRRASGYEQYF. The CDR3 coding sequence is TGTGCCAGCCGTCGGGCTAGCGGCTACGAGCAGTACTTC.

The rearrangement joins TRBV5-1 to TRBJ2-3; D gene uncertain. CDR1 is SGHRS, CDR2 YFSETQ, per germline. The CDR3 length is 13 residues. Trimming stripped 1 base from V and 9 bases from J, with 12 bases between. The CDR3 loop reads CASSLLVGRTQYF. The CDR3 nucleotides read TGCGCCAGCAGCTTGTTAGTCGGGCGAACGCAGTATTTT. Using reference TRBV5-1 and TRBJ2-3 for the parts outside the CDR3, the full variable domain is KAGVTQTPRYLIKTRGQQVTLSCSPISGHRSVSWYQQTPGQGLQFLFEYFSETQRNKGNFPGRFSGRQFSNSRSEMNVSTLELGDSALYLCASSLLVGRTQYFGPGTRLTVL.

The table lists this clone with a few counts. The chain is built from TRBV19 and TRBJ1-6; 7 bases are shared with TRBD1. This CDR3 comprises 13 residues. The germline gives CDR1 LNHDA, CDR2 SQIVND (reference sequence). The CDR3 protein is CATGAGEGSPLHF. In DNA form, the CDR3 reads TGTGCAACAGGGGCGGGAGAGGGCTCTCCCCTCCACTTT.